The rows below give T cell receptor beta chains drawn from one sample of a study of OX40 agonist ivuxolimab in advanced cancers. The repertoire was sequenced with immunoSEQ multiplex PCR; TCRdb's copy has only in-frame clones and lacks some. This table holds under 80,000 clones, roughly four fifths found once. Sequenced material: CD4+ or CD8+ T cells sorted from blood, taken in a trial of the OX40 agonist ivuxolimab. The receptors were sampled from an adult with an advanced solid tumor such as melanoma, head and neck, liver or kidney cancer. Each CDR3 is given with its conserved first and last residue. The D gene is left open where the match is weak. The size entry is marked missing in some rows and otherwise reads once, few, many or a size class.

CDR3 | DNA | V | size | J | D
CASSKQGDYGYTF | TGTGCCAGTAGCAAACAGGGTGACTATGGCTACACCTTC | TRBV19 | NA | TRBJ1-2 | NA
CASSLSSGLSADTQYF | TGTGCCAGCAGTTTATCGAGCGGGTTGTCCGCAGATACGCAGTATTTT | TRBV27 | NA | TRBJ2-3 | NA
CASSLGGSGGYTF | TGTGCCAGCAGTTTAGGGGGATCAGGGGGCTACACCTTC | TRBV28 | few | TRBJ1-2 | NA
CASSEPWGSPGNTIYF | TGTGCCAGCAGCGAGCCCTGGGGTTCCCCTGGAAACACCATATATTTT | TRBV5-6 | NA | TRBJ1-3 | NA
CAVGQSYEQYF | TGCGCCGTCGGACAGTCCTACGAGCAGTACTTC | TRBV10-2 | NA | TRBJ2-7 | NA
CASKQDRLTDTQYF | TGTGCCAGCAAGCAGGACAGACTCACAGATACGCAGTATTTT | TRBV2 | NA | TRBJ2-3 | NA
CASSPSTGTGVYNEQFF | TGTGCCAGCTCACCGTCGACCGGGACAGGGGTATACAATGAGCAGTTCTTC | TRBV18 | NA | TRBJ2-1 | TRBD1
CASSLIGDETQYF | TGTGCCAGCAGCCTGATCGGGGATGAGACCCAGTACTTC | TRBV6-6 | NA | TRBJ2-5 | NA
CASSGDRENSPLHF | TGTGCCAGCAGCGGGGACAGGGAAAATTCACCCCTCCACTTT | TRBV4-2 | NA | TRBJ1-6 | TRBD1
CASSMGEGSEKLFF | TGTGCCAGCAGTATGGGGGAGGGCAGTGAAAAACTGTTTTTT | TRBV2 | once | TRBJ1-4 | NA
CASRPTSGGTYEQYF | TGTGCCAGCAGGCCGACTAGCGGGGGAACCTACGAGCAGTACTTC | TRBV28 | NA | TRBJ2-7 | TRBD2
CASSPGTASYEQYF | TGTGCCAGCAGCCCAGGGACAGCATCCTACGAGCAGTACTTC | TRBV9 | NA | TRBJ2-7 | TRBD1
CASQPLRASGANVLTF | TGTGCCAGCCAGCCCCTCCGGGCCTCTGGGGCCAACGTCCTGACTTTC | TRBV19 | NA | TRBJ2-6 | NA